These T cell receptor beta chains were read from a single sample in a study of identical twins. TCRdb reprocessed the 5' RACE reads via MiXCR and lists one record per CDR3 protein. Of 690,000 or so distinct CDR3 sequences listed, around 8.3% were seen once; the top ten hold around 0.98%. These same records also appear under a second study, on yellow fever vaccine responses in identical twins.

Material for sequencing was PBMCs. Every receptor here comes from a young woman in good health. The CDR3 runs from the conserved cysteine through the conserved F or W. A D gene is named only where the DNA matches it firmly. Clone size is shown for a subset of rows, as once, few, many or a class of expanded clone.

clone_size	d_call	j_call	v_call	cdr3_nt	cdr3_aa
many	.	TRBJ2-6	TRBV6-1	TGTGCCAGCAGACGCAACTCTGGGGCCAACGTCCTGACTTTC	CASRRNSGANVLTF
.	.	TRBJ2-7	TRBV2	TGTGCCAGCAGCGGTCAGGGGCGTGAGGAGCAGTACTTC	CASSGQGREEQYF
.	TRBD2	TRBJ2-1	TRBV12-3/TRBV12-4	TGTGCCATCGGGGGACTAGCTTCCAATGAGCAGTTCTTC	CAIGGLASNEQFF
few	.	TRBJ2-1	TRBV18	TGTGCCAGCGCACCCAAGGGCCTGAGCCATGAGCAGTTCTTC	CASAPKGLSHEQFF
.	TRBD1	TRBJ2-6	TRBV5-5	TGTGCCAGCAGCTTAAGGGACAGGGGGCCAGGAGGGGCCAACGTCCTGACTTTC	CASSLRDRGPGGANVLTF
.	TRBD2	TRBJ2-7	TRBV29-1	TGCAGCGTTGACAGGGAGGGCGAGCAGTACTTC	CSVDREGEQYF
many	TRBD1	TRBJ2-3	TRBV12-3/TRBV12-4	TGTGCCAGCAGTTTCTCGGGACAGAACACAGATACGCAGTATTTT	CASSFSGQNTDTQYF
few	.	TRBJ2-7	TRBV4-1	TGCGCCAGCAGCCAACAGGAAAACTACGAGCAGTACTTC	CASSQQENYEQYF
.	.	TRBJ2-1	TRBV11-3	TGTGCCAGCAGCTTAAGCTTTCTCAATGAGCAGTTCTTC	CASSLSFLNEQFF
few	.	TRBJ2-7	TRBV5-7	TGTGCCAGCAGCTGGCCTCAGGGAGGCGAGCAGTACTTC	CASSWPQGGEQYF
many	TRBD1	TRBJ2-1	TRBV12-3/TRBV12-4	TGTGCCAGCAGTGAGGACAGGGCTTACAATGAGCAGTTCTTC	CASSEDRAYNEQFF
many	.	TRBJ2-1	TRBV5-1	TGCGCCAGCAGTGAAAGCGGGCCCTCCTACAATGAGCAGTTCTTC	CASSESGPSYNEQFF
many	TRBD2	TRBJ2-7	TRBV24-1	TGTGCCACCAGTGATCTACCGGGACTAGCGTTCATCTTC	CATSDLPGLAFIF
few	TRBD1	TRBJ1-2	TRBV6-5	TGTGCCAGCAGTTACCAATCTGGGACAGGGAGAAACTATGGCTACACCTTC	CASSYQSGTGRNYGYTF
many	.	TRBJ2-7	TRBV27	TGTGCCAGCAGTTTGGGCAGGGCCTACGAGCAGTACTTC	CASSLGRAYEQYF
few	.	TRBJ2-1	TRBV29-1	TGCAGCGCCACCACCCCGAACTACAATGAGCAGTTCTTC	CSATTPNYNEQFF
.	.	TRBJ1-1	TRBV5-6	TGTGCCAGCAGCTTTGCGAAGGGCTTGAACACTGAAGCTTTCTTT	CASSFAKGLNTEAFF
few	.	TRBJ2-5	TRBV19	TGTGCCAGTAGTGCGAGGATCCAAGAGACCCAGTACTTC	CASSARIQETQYF
few	.	TRBJ2-2	TRBV7-2	TGTGCCAGCAGCTTAGATGCCGGGGAGCTGTTTTTT	CASSLDAGELFF
.	.	TRBJ2-3	TRBV5-1	TGCGCCAGCAGCGAGGACATGAGTGGGCAGTATTTT	CASSEDMSGQYF
.	.	TRBJ1-3	TRBV28	TGTGCCAGCAGTTTGACAGACCGCAACACCATATATTTT	CASSLTDRNTIYF
few	.	TRBJ2-5	TRBV15	TGTGCCACCAGCAGAGATCAGGGGGGAGACGCCCAGTACTTC	CATSRDQGGDAQYF
few	.	TRBJ1-2	TRBV2	TGTGCCAGCAGGCGGACAGAAGGAAACTATGGCTACACCTTC	CASRRTEGNYGYTF
many	.	TRBJ2-4	TRBV5-5	TGTGCCAGCAGCCCCCTTGGAGACATTCAGTACTTC	CASSPLGDIQYF
few	.	TRBJ2-3	TRBV6-1	TGTGCCAGCAGTGAATCCGGGCCCTACACAGATACGCAGTATTTT	CASSESGPYTDTQYF
.	.	TRBJ2-5	TRBV11-2	TGTGCCAGCAGCTTAGACTGGAGACTGGAGGGTGGAGGGGAGACCCAGTACTTC	CASSLDWRLEGGGETQYF